This T cell receptor beta chain was identified during a study of blood T cell repertoires in COVID-19. In the study overall: From T cells, B-cell-depleted T cells, or PBMCs came the material, which was cDNA or gDNA.

Sequencing used immunoSEQ multiplex PCR; TCRdb keeps in-frame clones, though not all of them. Altogether 430,000 or so clones are present, around nine tenths being singletons, with the ten largest covering roughly 1.4%. There are 16 residues in the CDR3. J was trimmed by 3 bases and V by 0 bases; bases with no gene match: 4. Germline V gene data show CDR1 as SGHRS and CDR2 as YFSETQ. The receptor was isolated from a woman under 30 who had been exposed to COVID-19. Sequencing input: PBMCs or T cells enriched from blood (not recorded which). The chain couples TRBV5-1 to TRBJ2-3; 10 bases align to TRBD1. The CDR3 spells CASSLGTGGITDTQYF. For the CDR3, the DNA is TGCGCCAGCAGCTTGGGGACAGGGGGAATTACAGATACGCAGTATTTT.